The 30 T cell receptor beta chains listed next were all sequenced from one sample in a study of T cell responses to AZD1222 COVID-19 vaccine. Produced via immunoSEQ multiplex PCR; TCRdb's table is partial and in-frame only. The sample includes tens of thousands of clones, 70% to 90% of them seen just once. The sample here was peripheral blood, taken on day 0 of AZD1222 vaccination. These receptors all come from an adult in good health.

This clone was detected once. This chain uses TRBV5-1 with TRBJ2-7; 9 bases fit TRBD1. After removal of 3 bases from V and 0 bases from J, the junction contained 1 base not matched to a gene. This CDR3 is 14 amino acids long. CDR1 is SGHRS and CDR2 is YFSETQ in the germline V gene. The CDR3 nucleotides are TGCGCCAGCAGCTCACAGGGGGCCTCCTACGAGCAGTACTTC. Protein: CASSSQGASYEQYF. The variable domain in full, completed from reference TRBV5-1 and TRBJ2-7, reads KAGVTQTPRYLIKTRGQQVTLSCSPISGHRSVSWYQQTPGQGLQFLFEYFSETQRNKGNFPGRFSGRQFSNSRSEMNVSTLELGDSALYLCASSSQGASYEQYFGPGTRLTVT.

This clone was detected only once. The chain carries TRBV5-1 and TRBJ2-3, with 10 bases that match TRBD2. The CDR3 is 17 residues long. CDR1 and CDR2 (germline): SGHRS, YFSETQ. V trimming: 0 bases; J trimming: 3 bases; junction bases outside the gene matches: 7. For the CDR3, the DNA is TGCGCCAGCAGCTTGGCAATACTAGCGGGGAGGACAGATACGCAGTATTTT. Encoded protein: CASSLAILAGRTDTQYF.

This clone was picked up one time. This chain joins TRBV7-2 and TRBJ1-2; tentative D call: TRBD1 (6 bases). V was trimmed by 5 bases and J by 7 bases, leaving 20 bases between them. Germline-derived CDR1 and CDR2 are SGHTA and FQGNSA. CDR3 length equals 15 residues. CDR3 nucleotide sequence: TGTGCCAGCAGCCTTCCTGGGTTCGGAGGGGGTGGCTACACCTTC. Translating gives CASSLPGFGGGGYTF.

The chain joins TRBV7-2 to TRBJ2-7; D perhaps matches TRBD1 (6 bases). V was pared by 4 bases and J by 3 bases, with 19 bases between. This CDR3 contains 16 residues. Germline V CDR1 and CDR2: SGHTA, FQGNSA. The CDR3 spells CASSYTAGVGYYEQYF. The CDR3 DNA sequence: TGTGCCAGCAGCTATACCGCAGGGGTGGGGTACTACGAGCAGTACTTC.

This chain connects TRBV6-2 or TRBV6-3 to TRBJ1-4; a weak D match, TRBD1 (6 bases). Germline V lookup: CDR1 MNHEY, CDR2 SVGEGT. Trimming took 5 bases from V and 4 from J, leaving 8 bases between them. The CDR3 spans 13 residues. CDR3 amino acids: CASSGQFNEKLFF. Written as DNA, the CDR3 is TGTGCCAGCAGTGGACAGTTTAATGAAAAACTGTTTTTT.

The chain couples TRBV19 to TRBJ1-5, with 7 bases aligning to TRBD1. The CDR3 runs 14 residues. CDR1 is LNHDA and CDR2 is SQIVND in the germline V gene (reference sequence). Trimming took 6 bases from V and 1 from J; bases not matched to a gene: 3. In nucleotides, the CDR3 is TGTGCCAGTAGGTCAGGGGGGAGCAATCAGCCCCAGCATTTT. Amino acids: CASRSGGSNQPQHF.

This clone came up once. The rearrangement joins TRBV7-6 to TRBJ1-1; TRBD1 matches 8 bases. The germline V gene encodes CDR1 SGHVS and CDR2 FNYEAQ. V gave up 1 base and J gave up 7 bases; unmatched junction bases: 5. The CDR3 length is 14 residues. CDR3 amino acids: CASSLGQGASEAFF. In DNA, the CDR3 is TGTGCCAGCAGCTTAGGGCAGGGGGCTAGTGAAGCTTTCTTT.

The chain couples TRBV28 to TRBJ2-7; a possible D gene is TRBD1 (5 bases). Germline CDR1 MDHEN, CDR2 SYDVKM. The CDR3 is 14 amino acids. The germline V and J ends were trimmed by 1 base and 6 bases, with 13 bases remaining between them. The CDR3 loop is CASSLYDQGFEQYF. The CDR3 DNA reads TGTGCCAGCAGTTTATATGATCAGGGTTTCGAGCAGTACTTC.

This clone was counted a single time. The chain has TRBV5-4 and TRBJ2-2; D is ambiguous. Germline V gene data show CDR1 as SGHNT and CDR2 as YYREEE (reference sequence). The V gene lost 1 base and the J gene lost 0 bases, with 7 bases spanning the gap. The CDR3 has 15 residues. CDR3 in amino acids: CASSLKTSNTGELFF. The CDR3 bases are TGTGCCAGCAGCTTGAAAACTTCGAACACCGGGGAGCTGTTTTTT. Full variable domain (rest looked up from reference TRBV5-4 and TRBJ2-2): ETGVTQSPTHLIKTRGQQVTLRCSSQSGHNTVSWYQQALGQGPQFIFQYYREEENGRGNFPPRFSGLQFPNYSSELNVNALELDDSALYLCASSLKTSNTGELFFGEGSRLTVL.

This chain joins TRBV5-1 and TRBJ1-4, with 8 bases that match TRBD1. Looked up from germline, CDR1 is SGHRS and CDR2 is YFSETQ. The CDR3 length is 15 residues. J gave up 8 bases and V 0 bases, and 6 bases lay outside the gene matches. CDR3 amino acids: CASSLGTGNGEKLFF. The CDR3 bases are TGCGCCAGCAGCTTGGGGACAGGGAACGGCGAAAAACTGTTTTTT.

This clone was detected only a few times. V and J are TRBV4-3 and TRBJ1-4; D perhaps matches TRBD1 (5 bases). The length of the CDR3 is 14 residues. V lost 6 bases to trimming and J lost 8 bases, with 16 bases between them. CDR1 and CDR2 from the germline V gene are LGHNA and YSLEER. CDR3 in amino acids: CASSRVSWGEKLFF. The DNA for the CDR3 is TGCGCCAGCAGTCGGGTATCCTGGGGGGAAAAACTGTTTTTT.

This clone was detected once. The chain has TRBV2 and TRBJ1-6; D gene ambiguous. CDR3 length: 14 residues. In germline, CDR1 is SNHLY, CDR2 FYNNEI. V was cut by 8 bases and J by 7 bases, with 15 bases left in between. The CDR3 nucleotides are TGTGCCAGCCGGAGGCAGGAGAAAAATTCACCCCTCCACTTT. This codes for CASRRQEKNSPLHF.

This chain joins TRBV5-8 and TRBJ2-1; D not certain. The CDR3 extends over 15 amino acids. Trimming stripped 0 bases from V and 2 bases from J, with 9 bases between. Germline-derived CDR1 and CDR2 are SGHTS and YDEGEE. In DNA, the CDR3 is TGTGCCAGCAGCTTGGGGACGGCTGCCTACAATGAGCAGTTCTTC. This gives the protein CASSLGTAAYNEQFF.

V and J are TRBV7-2 and TRBJ2-5, with 8 bases that match TRBD1. CDR3 size: 15 residues. V lost 2 bases to trimming and J lost 4 bases; unmatched junction nucleotides: 6. Germline lookup yields CDR1 SGHTA and CDR2 FQGNSA. The CDR3 region has the DNA TGTGCCAGCAGCTTACAGGGGGCGGGAAGAGAGACCCAGTACTTC. Translated, it gives CASSLQGAGRETQYF.

This chain joins TRBV6-5 and TRBJ2-1, with D possibly being TRBD1 (6 bases). With 4 bases removed from V and 6 bases from J, the gap between germline ends came to 10 bases. This CDR3 is 13 amino acids long. The germline gives CDR1 MNHEY, CDR2 SVGAGI. The CDR3: CASSSGQRNEQFF. The CDR3 bases are TGTGCCAGCAGTTCCGGACAGCGCAATGAGCAGTTCTTC.

The rearrangement joins TRBV2 to TRBJ2-1; D is possibly TRBD2 (6 bases). Trimming removed 11 bases at V and 1 base at J, with 18 bases between. This CDR3 is built from 15 residues. Germline V lookup: CDR1 SNHLY, CDR2 FYNNEI. The CDR3 nucleotides read TGTGCCGGTACGATCCTCCGGGGGTCCTACAATGAGCAGTTCTTC. Amino acid sequence: CAGTILRGSYNEQFF.

The chain recombines TRBV6-5 with TRBJ2-7, with 9 positions matching TRBD1. J was trimmed by 2 bases and V by 2 bases; bases with no gene match: 4. From germline, CDR1 is MNHEY and CDR2 SVGAGI. This CDR3 has 15 residues. As DNA, the CDR3 is TGTGCCAGCAGTTACCTCCGGGACAGGGCCTACGAGCAGTACTTC. Protein product: CASSYLRDRAYEQYF.

The CDR3 sequence: CASRRQGSSYNSPLHF. The CDR3 coding sequence is TGTGCCAGTAGACGACAGGGGAGCTCCTATAATTCACCCCTCCACTTT. This chain links TRBV19 with TRBJ1-6; 8 bases line up with TRBD1. J lost 0 bases, V lost 6 bases, and 4 bases had no gene match. Germline CDR1 is LNHDA and CDR2 is SQIVND (reference sequence). The CDR3 contains 16 residues.

This clone has just one count. This chain links TRBV2 with TRBJ1-5, with D possibly being TRBD1 (5 bases). Trimming removed 1 base from V and 2 bases from J, with 12 bases in between. The CDR3 is 16 amino acids. CDR1 and CDR2 from the germline V gene are SNHLY and FYNNEI. CDR3 amino acids: CASSEVKAGGNQPQHF. CDR3 DNA: TGTGCCAGCAGTGAAGTAAAAGCGGGGGGCAATCAGCCCCAGCATTTT.

The chain combines TRBV5-1 with TRBJ2-7; D gene uncertain. CDR1 and CDR2 (germline): SGHRS, YFSETQ. The germline V and J ends were trimmed by 0 bases and 3 bases, with 10 bases remaining between them. This CDR3 spans 14 amino acids. For the CDR3, the DNA is TGCGCCAGCAGCTTGGGCCGCTTTATCTACGAGCAGTACTTC. Protein sequence: CASSLGRFIYEQYF.

The gene calls are TRBV10-3 and TRBJ1-2; D remains unclear. Germline CDR1 reads ENHRY; CDR2 reads SYGVKD. Trimming left V 5 bases short and J 2 bases short, with 9 bases between. The CDR3 covers 13 residues. CDR3 amino acids: CAISPQVNYGYTF. CDR3 bases: TGTGCCATCAGTCCACAAGTAAACTATGGCTACACCTTC.

The V call is TRBV19, the J call TRBJ1-5; no definite D call. Trimming took 3 bases from V and 4 from J, leaving 13 bases between them. Germline values: CDR1 LNHDA, CDR2 SQIVND (reference sequence). The CDR3 has 15 residues. The CDR3 here is CASSMAGSINQPQHF. As DNA, the CDR3 is TGTGCCAGTAGTATGGCCGGGAGTATAAATCAGCCCCAGCATTTT. The full variable domain, completed using reference TRBV19 and TRBJ1-5, is DGGITQSPKYLFRKEGQNVTLSCEQNLNHDAMYWYRQDPGQGLRLIYYSQIVNDFQKGDIAEGYSVSREKKESFPLTVTSAQKNPTAFYLCASSMAGSINQPQHFGDGTRLSIL.

This clone was counted a single time. The chain links TRBV28 to TRBJ2-7; a possible D gene is TRBD2 (6 bases). This CDR3 is built from 14 residues. With 7 bases removed from V and 3 bases from J, the gap between germline ends came to 16 bases. Germline CDR1 is MDHEN and CDR2 is SYDVKM. The CDR3 here is CASTSLGGSYEQYF. The CDR3 region has the DNA TGTGCCAGCACCTCCTTGGGGGGTAGCTACGAGCAGTACTTC.

This chain uses TRBV2 with TRBJ1-1, with 7 bases matching TRBD1. With V trimmed by 4 bases and J by 1 base, 6 bases remained unmatched. The CDR3 is 15 amino acids. Germline V lookup: CDR1 SNHLY, CDR2 FYNNEI. The CDR3 DNA is TGTGCCAGCAGTGTTCAGGGGGGAAGGAACACTGAAGCTTTCTTT. Translation gives CASSVQGGRNTEAFF.

The chain joins TRBV10-3 to TRBJ2-7; D unclear. The CDR3 has 14 amino acids. Looked up from germline, CDR1 is ENHRY and CDR2 is SYGVKD. Between the trimmed V and J ends, which lost 0 bases and 3 bases, there was a span of 9 bases. The CDR3 region has the DNA TGTGCCATCAGTGAGTCGTCGACCAACTACGAGCAGTACTTC. The encoded protein is CAISESSTNYEQYF.

The chain combines TRBV7-2 with TRBJ2-1; TRBD1 might be the D (5 bases). Germline V gene sequence: CDR1 SGHTA, CDR2 FQGNSA. The V gene lost 1 base and the J gene lost 2 bases, with 9 bases spanning the gap. The CDR3 runs to 15 residues. CDR3 nucleotide sequence: TGTGCCAGCAGCTTAGATGGACACCCCTACAATGAGCAGTTCTTC. Its protein product is CASSLDGHPYNEQFF.

The chain recombines TRBV6-5 with TRBJ2-7; 8 bases fit TRBD1. There are 14 residues in the CDR3. V lost 10 bases, J lost 6 bases, and 14 bases stayed unmatched. Germline CDR1 MNHEY, CDR2 SVGAGI. In DNA, the CDR3 is TGTGCCACCAGGGGGCTGGGGGAGAAGGGCGAGCAGTACTTC. Encoded protein: CATRGLGEKGEQYF.

This sequence joins TRBV29-1 and TRBJ2-5; D is unresolved. Trimming left V 8 bases short and J 0 bases short, with 13 bases between. The CDR3 is 13 amino acids. The germline V gene has CDR1 SQVTM and CDR2 ANQGSEA. DNA of the CDR3: TGCAGCTCGGATGGGGAAAACCAAGAGACCCAGTACTTC. It yields the protein CSSDGENQETQYF.

J is TRBJ2-5 and V is TRBV5-4, with D perhaps matching TRBD2 (6 bases). Germline V gene sequence: CDR1 SGHNT, CDR2 YYREEE (reference sequence). V lost 2 bases and J 0 bases, leaving 8 bases between the germline ends. This CDR3 is built from 14 residues. The CDR3, as DNA: TGTGCCAGCAGCTTTCGGGGGAACCAAGAGACCCAGTACTTC. Translated: CASSFRGNQETQYF.

The CDR3 DNA reads as TGTGCCAGTAAGGGGTCGATGGCCCACGGTGAGCAGTTCTTC. Residues: CASKGSMAHGEQFF. The chain employs TRBV19 and TRBJ2-1, with TRBD1 as a possible D gene (5 bases). The CDR3 runs to 14 residues. Germline V gene data show CDR1 as LNHDA and CDR2 as SQIVND (reference sequence). Trimming left V 7 bases short and J 9 bases short, with 19 bases between.